These 4 T cell receptor beta chains were all obtained from the same sample, sequenced in a study of blood T cells in healthy people across ages. Combining a sample-barcoded 5' primer with a J-beta primer mix, a second PCR ran for roughly 6 to 12 cycles. TCRdb recomputed calls from the 5' RACE reads with MiXCR, one row per CDR3 protein. The sample lists 1.5 million to 2 million distinct CDR3 sequences, roughly two fifths seen once, with 23% in the top ten. Sequencing was carried out using blood. All receptors come from a human donor in good health.

The chain combines TRBV6-5 with TRBJ1-1, with D perhaps TRBD1 (6 bases). The V gene lost 2 bases and the J gene lost 8 bases, with 12 bases spanning the gap. CDR3 size: 13 residues. Germline CDR1 is MNHEY and CDR2 is SVGAGI. This CDR3 reads CASSYQSDREAFF. The CDR3 DNA is TGTGCCAGCAGTTACCAATCTGACAGGGAAGCTTTCTTT.

J is TRBJ2-7 and V is TRBV7-2, with 10 bases lining up with TRBD2. The DNA end favors TRBJ2-5, so the J call may be wrong. Germline assignment: CDR1 SGHTA and CDR2 FQGNSA. The CDR3 runs 14 residues. The CDR3 spells CASSRSSGGETQYF. CDR3 coding DNA: TGTGCCAGCAGCCGGTCTAGCGGGGGAGAGACCCAGTACTTC.

The table lists this clonotype with a few counts. The chain joins TRBV5-1 to TRBJ2-3; 12 bases are shared with TRBD1. The V and J ends lost 3 bases and 6 bases, in that order; junction bases with no gene match: 8. This CDR3 region has 16 residues. Germline V gene sequence: CDR1 SGHRS, CDR2 YFSETQ. In nucleotides, the CDR3 is TGCGCCAGCAGCTCGACCGGGACAGGGGGCGTCGATACGCAGTATTTT. It codes for CASSSTGTGGVDTQYF.

The table lists this clonotype with a few counts. The CDR3 loop reads CSLTGADGYTF. CDR3 in DNA: TGCAGCTTAACAGGGGCGGATGGCTACACCTTC. J is TRBJ1-2 and V is TRBV29-1, with TRBD1 matching over 7 bases. Trimming removed 8 bases from V and 6 bases from J; junction bases left unmatched: 6. There are 11 residues in the CDR3. Germline assignment: CDR1 SQVTM and CDR2 ANQGSEA.